Detailed here is one T cell receptor (beta chain). Its antigen is still unknown. This specimen comes from a study of cytomegalovirus exposure and HLA in healthy donors. Overall study context: Assignment to the Caucasian-associated ancestry cluster applied to approximately 79% of the approximately 420 genotyped donors. Study observations and caveats: Sequencing likely produced, as an artifact, a cluster of highly shared sequence variants. Published work reported that the classifier diagnosed cytomegalovirus status with high specificity and sensitivity.

The donors (healthy individuals) were bone marrow donors. PCR was performed using 60 Vbeta and 13 Jbeta primers. Method: immunoSEQ multiplex PCR; TCRdb's copy keeps in-frame clones and lacks some. The sample consists of 130,000 or so clones, around 77% of them appearing once. The CDR3 totals 12 residues. Germline loops: CDR1 WNHNN, CDR2 SYGVQD (reference sequence). V was pared by 3 bases and J by 5 bases, with 7 bases between. The TCR originated in a woman aged 55 to 70 in good health and CMV-seronegative. The chain is built from TRBV10-1 and TRBJ2-5; no reliable D call. Material for sequencing was PBMCs. The CDR3 region has the DNA TGCGCCAGCAGTGACCCCGGGGAGACCCAGTACTTC. This sequence encodes CASSDPGETQYF.